A selection of T cell receptor beta chains follows, all from one sample in a study of T cells after yellow fever vaccination. TCRdb passed the 5' RACE reads through MiXCR, listing each CDR3 protein once. In the table there are roughly 350,000 distinct CDR3 sequences, 4.1% of which are singletons. Sequenced material: PBMCs, taken 5 days after the yellow fever booster vaccination. Receptor source: a young man who received the YFV17D yellow fever vaccine. Each CDR3 is given with its conserved first and last residue. Each record gives: CDR3 DNA, CDR3 protein, J gene, clone size, D gene, V gene. A D gene is named only where the DNA matches it firmly. Not every row has a clone size; where given, it reads once, few, many or a size class.

DNA: TGTGCCAGCAGCTTCACGGTACTTGAAGCTTTCTTT
CDR3: CASSFTVLEAFF
J: TRBJ1-1
size: -
D: -
V: TRBV5-8

DNA: TGCAGCGTTGAAGCGGCAGGGGATTACTATGGCTACACCTTC
CDR3: CSVEAAGDYYGYTF
J: TRBJ1-2
size: many
D: -
V: TRBV29-1

DNA: TGTGCCTGGAGTGTCGGTCTAGCGGGGTTCACAGATACGCAGTATTTT
CDR3: CAWSVGLAGFTDTQYF
J: TRBJ2-3
size: many
D: TRBD2
V: TRBV30

DNA: TGTGCCACCAGTGATGCCTACTCGGATGGCTACACCTTC
CDR3: CATSDAYSDGYTF
J: TRBJ1-2
size: few
D: -
V: TRBV24-1

DNA: TGTGCCAGCAGCTTAGTCGACAAGACAGGGAATGAGCAGTTCTTC
CDR3: CASSLVDKTGNEQFF
J: TRBJ2-1
size: few
D: TRBD1
V: TRBV7-9

DNA: TGTGCCAGCAGCTTGGCGGGAGGGGGCGGCCATGGCTACACCTTC
CDR3: CASSLAGGGGHGYTF
J: TRBJ1-2
size: -
D: TRBD1
V: TRBV5-6

DNA: TGTGCCAGCATCGCCTGGCCAGGAACGAATCAGCCCCAGCATTTT
CDR3: CASIAWPGTNQPQHF
J: TRBJ1-5
size: few
D: -
V: TRBV6-2/TRBV6-3

DNA: TGCGCCAGCAGCTTAGACTATTCCTACAATGAGCAGTTCTTC
CDR3: CASSLDYSYNEQFF
J: TRBJ2-1
size: few
D: -
V: TRBV5-1

DNA: TGTGCCAGCAGTGTCCGGGACAAAGGGGACTGGAGCTCCTACGAGCAGTACTTC
CDR3: CASSVRDKGDWSSYEQYF
J: TRBJ2-7
size: many
D: -
V: TRBV25-1

DNA: TGTGCCAGCAGGGGTCTCAGGGTCCACACAGATACGCAGTATTTT
CDR3: CASRGLRVHTDTQYF
J: TRBJ2-3
size: many
D: -
V: TRBV11-2

DNA: TGTGCCATCAGTGAACAGGACAGGATAAGTGAGCAGTTCTTC
CDR3: CAISEQDRISEQFF
J: TRBJ2-1
size: -
D: TRBD1
V: TRBV10-3

DNA: TGTGCCAGCAGTGTACAGGGTGGGTACGAGCAGTACTTC
CDR3: CASSVQGGYEQYF
J: TRBJ2-7
size: -
D: -
V: TRBV6-5

DNA: TGCGCCAGCAGCCAATTTCCACGACAGGAGCAGTTCTTC
CDR3: CASSQFPRQEQFF
J: TRBJ2-1
size: few
D: -
V: TRBV4-3

DNA: TGTGCCAGCAGTACCTCCCGTGTCCGAAGCTCCTATAATTCACCCCTCCACTTT
CDR3: CASSTSRVRSSYNSPLHF
J: TRBJ1-6
size: many
D: -
V: TRBV27

DNA: TGCGCCAGCAGCCGCCTCGGCGGGGGGGAAGTCTACGAGCAGTACTTC
CDR3: CASSRLGGGEVYEQYF
J: TRBJ2-7
size: many
D: TRBD2
V: TRBV4-1

DNA: TGTGCCAGCAGCGCGCAGGGGGGCGGGGAGCTGTTTTTT
CDR3: CASSAQGGGELFF
J: TRBJ2-2
size: -
D: -
V: TRBV7-3

DNA: TGCAGTGCCTCCCCCCGGGACAGGGGGGAATACGAGCAGTACTTC
CDR3: CSASPRDRGEYEQYF
J: TRBJ2-7
size: many
D: TRBD1
V: TRBV20-1

DNA: TGTGCCAGCAGCTTACTACAGGTTGACTATGGCTACACCTTC
CDR3: CASSLLQVDYGYTF
J: TRBJ1-2
size: few
D: -
V: TRBV7-9

DNA: TGTGCCAGCAGCTCCCCTTTGGGGCGCCGTGAGCAGTTCTTC
CDR3: CASSSPLGRREQFF
J: TRBJ2-1
size: many
D: -
V: TRBV7-2

DNA: TGTGCCAGCAGCTTAGCAGGGGTCCCCTCCTACAATGAGCAGTTCTTC
CDR3: CASSLAGVPSYNEQFF
J: TRBJ2-1
size: few
D: -
V: TRBV11-3

DNA: TGTGCCAGCAGCCGACGACAGAGCTCCTATAATTCACCCCTCCACTTT
CDR3: CASSRRQSSYNSPLHF
J: TRBJ1-6
size: -
D: -
V: TRBV7-2

DNA: TGTGCCAGTAGGGCTACAGGCTATCAGCCCCAGCATTTT
CDR3: CASRATGYQPQHF
J: TRBJ1-5
size: few
D: -
V: TRBV19

DNA: TGTGCCAGCAGCCAAGAAGTTCAGGGCTACGAGCAGTACTTC
CDR3: CASSQEVQGYEQYF
J: TRBJ2-7
size: few
D: -
V: TRBV4-2

DNA: TGTGCCAGCAGTTACTCGATCCCGGGGGCGCCCCAGGCAGATACGCAGTATTTT
CDR3: CASSYSIPGAPQADTQYF
J: TRBJ2-3
size: -
D: -
V: TRBV6-5

DNA: TGTGCCAGCAGTCGATGGACAGGGAACACTGAAGCTTTCTTT
CDR3: CASSRWTGNTEAFF
J: TRBJ1-1
size: few
D: TRBD1
V: TRBV28

DNA: TGCGCCAGCAGCCAAGTTCCTAGCCCCTCTCGGCCCTATGAGCAGTTCTTC
CDR3: CASSQVPSPSRPYEQFF
J: TRBJ2-1
size: few
D: -
V: TRBV4-3

DNA: TGTGCCTGGAGTAGGACTAGCGGGGCTGAGCAGTTCTTC
CDR3: CAWSRTSGAEQFF
J: TRBJ2-1
size: -
D: TRBD2
V: TRBV30

DNA: TGTGCCAGCAGCTTAACGGAGCGGGGACACCTAAGCACAGATACGCAGTATTTT
CDR3: CASSLTERGHLSTDTQYF
J: TRBJ2-3
size: few
D: -
V: TRBV7-9

DNA: TGTGCCAGTAGTCCCTGGGACCGGAGTGCATCGAACACTGAAGCTTTCTTT
CDR3: CASSPWDRSASNTEAFF
J: TRBJ1-1
size: -
D: -
V: TRBV19

DNA: TGTGCCAGCAGTCCCGACAGGGTAGGGTCTGGGGCCAACGTCCTGACTTTC
CDR3: CASSPDRVGSGANVLTF
J: TRBJ2-6
size: few
D: TRBD1
V: TRBV2

DNA: TGTGCCAGCAGCTTTGCGGGGGGGCTTAATGAGCAGTTCTTC
CDR3: CASSFAGGLNEQFF
J: TRBJ2-1
size: -
D: TRBD2
V: TRBV7-6

DNA: TGTGCCAGCAGTTTATCGATTAATCCTCAGGGGGCGGGAGATACGCAGTATTTT
CDR3: CASSLSINPQGAGDTQYF
J: TRBJ2-3
size: -
D: TRBD1
V: TRBV27

DNA: TGTGCCAGCAGTTACGATCCTCGGCGGACCCGCACAGATACGCAGTATTTT
CDR3: CASSYDPRRTRTDTQYF
J: TRBJ2-3
size: few
D: -
V: TRBV6-6

DNA: TGCAGTGCTAGAGCAGAGGGGGCGTCGGGGGCCAACGTCCTGACTTTC
CDR3: CSARAEGASGANVLTF
J: TRBJ2-6
size: few
D: TRBD1
V: TRBV20-1

DNA: TGTGCCAGCAGCTTTTCAGCACTAAGGGAAGAGACCCAGTACTTC
CDR3: CASSFSALREETQYF
J: TRBJ2-5
size: many
D: -
V: TRBV7-2

DNA: TGTGCCAGCGAGAGGCTAGGGGGGAACACCGGGGAGCTGTTTTTT
CDR3: CASERLGGNTGELFF
J: TRBJ2-2
size: few
D: -
V: TRBV6-1

DNA: TGTGCCAGCAGCTTAGGGACTAGGGGCCCCCGGGAGACCCAGTACTTC
CDR3: CASSLGTRGPRETQYF
J: TRBJ2-5
size: many
D: TRBD2
V: TRBV5-5

DNA: TGTGCCAGCAGTTACCGTTTGAACACTGAAGCTTTCTTT
CDR3: CASSYRLNTEAFF
J: TRBJ1-1
size: few
D: -
V: TRBV6-5

DNA: TGTGCCAGCAGCACCCCGGGACAGGGGAAGAATACGCAGTATTTT
CDR3: CASSTPGQGKNTQYF
J: TRBJ2-3
size: few
D: TRBD1
V: TRBV7-9

DNA: TGTGCCACCAGTAGACTGGAACCGGGCACAGATACGCAGTATTTT
CDR3: CATSRLEPGTDTQYF
J: TRBJ2-3
size: few
D: -
V: TRBV24-1